Below, 26 T cell receptor beta chains from the same sample are listed, as sequenced in a study of cytomegalovirus exposure and HLA in healthy donors. TCRdb keeps only in-frame clones here, not all; method: immunoSEQ multiplex PCR. The table records about 200,000 clones, around 86% of them present only once. The sequenced material came from PBMCs. The receptors stem from a woman under 30 in good health and CMV-seropositive.

V gene TRBV5-1 combines with J gene TRBJ2-1; D call uncertain. This CDR3 has 16 amino acids. Trimming pared 1 base from V and 0 bases from J, leaving 11 bases between. Germline V gene data show CDR1 as SGHRS and CDR2 as YFSETQ. This CDR3 reads CASSLSGPSSYNEQFF. The CDR3 nucleotides read TGCGCCAGCAGCTTGTCCGGCCCTAGCTCCTACAATGAGCAGTTCTTC. Together with reference TRBV5-1 and TRBJ2-1, the CDR3 gives the full variable domain: KAGVTQTPRYLIKTRGQQVTLSCSPISGHRSVSWYQQTPGQGLQFLFEYFSETQRNKGNFPGRFSGRQFSNSRSEMNVSTLELGDSALYLCASSLSGPSSYNEQFFGPGTRLTVL.

J is TRBJ1-5 and V is TRBV15, with a weak D call TRBD1 (5 bases). The CDR3 has 14 residues. Germline values: CDR1 LNHNV, CDR2 YYDKDF (reference sequence). V was shortened by 5 bases and J by 5 bases, with 13 bases between the two germline ends. The CDR3 DNA reads TGTGCCACCAGCTTGGGGGGGGATCATCAGCCCCAGCATTTT. Translating it yields CATSLGGDHQPQHF.

The rearrangement uses TRBV12-5 and TRBJ1-2; TRBD1 matches at 7 bases. The germline V gene has CDR1 LGHNT and CDR2 FRNRAP. After removal of 4 bases from V and 6 bases from J, the junction contained 11 bases not matched to a gene. The CDR3 extends over 15 amino acids. The CDR3 loop is CASGSIYRGEDGYTF. The CDR3 DNA follows: TGTGCTAGTGGTTCGATCTACAGGGGAGAGGATGGCTACACCTTC.

The CDR3 spells CASNPPGADTQYF. The CDR3 nucleotides read TGTGCCAGCAACCCCCCCGGAGCAGATACGCAGTATTTT. The gene calls are TRBV9 and TRBJ2-3; D is ambiguous. CDR3 length: 13 amino acids. Deletions cut 6 bases from V and 4 bases from J, with 12 bases between. Germline V lookup: CDR1 SGDLS, CDR2 YYNGEE.

V gene TRBV9 combines with J gene TRBJ2-1; D is unresolved. Germline CDR1 is SGDLS and CDR2 is YYNGEE. Trimming removed 4 bases at V and 8 bases at J, with 7 bases between. The CDR3 sequence is 11 residues long. The CDR3 protein is CASSPGYEQFF. The CDR3 bases are TGTGCCAGCAGCCCCGGGTATGAGCAGTTCTTC.

This clone was picked up one time. The chain recombines TRBV6-6 with TRBJ1-5; 8 bases fit TRBD1. The CDR3 is 15 residues long. The V gene end was trimmed by 7 bases and the J gene end by 8 bases; junction bases not matched to a gene: 13. The germline V gene encodes CDR1 MNHNY and CDR2 SVGAGI (reference sequence). DNA of the CDR3: TGTGCCAGCACAAACACAGGGGGTGGAGGGGAGCCCCAGCATTTT. Its translation: CASTNTGGGGEPQHF.

This clone was seen more than once but under ten times. This chain connects TRBV6-6 to TRBJ1-5; D is ambiguous. The germline gives CDR1 MNHNY, CDR2 SVGAGI (reference sequence). This CDR3 region has 14 residues. Trimming pared 0 bases from V and 7 bases from J, leaving 10 bases between. The CDR3 region has the DNA TGTGCCAGCAGTTACTCAGGGTGGGAGCAGCCCCAGCATTTT. Protein product: CASSYSGWEQPQHF.

The chain carries TRBV4-1 and TRBJ2-3, with D possibly TRBD1 on 6 matching bases. Germline V gene sequence: CDR1 MGHRA, CDR2 YSYEKL. Deletions cut 4 bases from V and 0 bases from J, with 20 bases between. This CDR3 contains 18 residues. CDR3 DNA: TGCGCCAGCAGCCCCAGATTTTATCGAACAGGGAGCACAGATACGCAGTATTTT. Translating it yields CASSPRFYRTGSTDTQYF.

The genes are TRBV9 and TRBJ2-3; 8 positions agree with TRBD1. V shed 4 bases, J shed 12 bases, and the junction held 16 bases outside the gene matches. This CDR3 comprises 15 residues. Looked up from germline, CDR1 is SGDLS and CDR2 is YYNGEE. CDR3 loop: CASSSPGTGPLGQYF. The DNA of the CDR3 is TGTGCCAGCAGCTCTCCCGGGACAGGCCCCCTAGGTCAGTATTTT. Full variable domain (rest looked up from reference TRBV9 and TRBJ2-3): DSGVTQTPKHLITATGQRVTLRCSPRSGDLSVYWYQQSLDQGLQFLIQYYNGEERAKGNILERFSAQQFPDLHSELNLSSLELGDSALYFCASSSPGTGPLGQYFGPGTRLTVL.

The rearrangement links TRBV28 to TRBJ2-1; 8 bases map to TRBD2. The CDR3 spans 18 residues. V was clipped by 4 bases and J by 5 bases; unmatched bases: 16. Germline lookup yields CDR1 MDHEN and CDR2 SYDVKM. This chain's CDR3 is CASSSRGVISGGDNEQFF. The CDR3 nucleotides read TGTGCCAGCAGTTCTCGGGGGGTGATCAGCGGGGGTGACAATGAGCAGTTCTTC.

The chain combines TRBV19 with TRBJ2-1; 11 positions agree with TRBD2. In germline, CDR1 is LNHDA, CDR2 SQIVND (reference sequence). After removal of 5 bases from V and 8 bases from J, the junction contained 5 bases not matched to a gene. The CDR3 spans 14 residues. CDR3 nucleotide sequence: TGTGCCAGTAGTGCTAGCGGGGGGAGGGATGAGCAGTTCTTC. Translated, it gives CASSASGGRDEQFF. The entire variable domain, with the rest obtained from reference TRBV19 and TRBJ2-1, is as follows: DGGITQSPKYLFRKEGQNVTLSCEQNLNHDAMYWYRQDPGQGLRLIYYSQIVNDFQKGDIAEGYSVSREKKESFPLTVTSAQKNPTAFYLCASSASGGRDEQFFGPGTRLTVL.

This chain joins TRBV7-8 and TRBJ2-7; a weak D match, TRBD2 (6 bases). V lost 1 base to trimming and J lost 0 bases, with 13 bases between them. The CDR3 spans 16 residues. The germline V gene encodes CDR1 SGHVS and CDR2 FQNEAQ. CDR3 region: CASSLGWASASYEQYF. The CDR3 DNA reads TGTGCCAGCAGCTTAGGGTGGGCTAGCGCCTCCTACGAGCAGTACTTC. Complete variable domain (other parts from reference TRBV7-8 and TRBJ2-7): GAGVSQSPRYKVAKRGQDVALRCDPISGHVSLFWYQQALGQGPEFLTYFQNEAQLDKSGLPSDRFFAERPEGSVSTLKIQRTQQEDSAVYLCASSLGWASASYEQYFGPGTRLTVT.

This chain joins TRBV29-1 and TRBJ2-5, with TRBD1 matching over 10 bases. The CDR3 length is 12 residues. V lost 7 bases to trimming and J lost 4 bases; unmatched junction nucleotides: 3. Per the germline V gene, CDR1 is SQVTM and CDR2 is ANQGSEA. This CDR3 reads CSGDRGGETQYF. CDR3 coding DNA: TGCAGCGGGGACAGGGGAGGAGAGACCCAGTACTTC.

V usage is TRBV5-4 and J usage is TRBJ2-7; D perhaps matches TRBD1 (5 bases). The CDR3 length is 14 residues. CDR1 and CDR2 from the germline V gene are SGHNT and YYREEE (reference sequence). The germline V and J ends were trimmed by 0 bases and 3 bases, with 10 bases remaining between them. The CDR3 DNA reads TGTGCCAGCAGCTTGGATCGGCAGGGCTACGAGCAGTACTTC. Amino acid sequence: CASSLDRQGYEQYF. The complete variable domain, with remaining parts taken from reference TRBV5-4 and TRBJ2-7, reads ETGVTQSPTHLIKTRGQQVTLRCSSQSGHNTVSWYQQALGQGPQFIFQYYREEENGRGNFPPRFSGLQFPNYSSELNVNALELDDSALYLCASSLDRQGYEQYFGPGTRLTVT.

This chain joins TRBV10-3 and TRBJ2-7, with TRBD1 as a possible D gene (5 bases). V was clipped by 3 bases and J by 4 bases, with 7 bases between them. This CDR3 is built from 12 residues. The V gene's germline CDR1 is ENHRY and CDR2 SYGVKD. Written as DNA, the CDR3 is TGTGCCATCAGTGACAGGGAATACGAGCAGTACTTC. Amino acid sequence: CAISDREYEQYF.

The chain links TRBV15 to TRBJ2-1, with a tentative D call TRBD1 (6 bases). Trimming left V 3 bases short and J 6 bases short, with 15 bases between. The CDR3 is 15 residues long. Per germline, CDR1 LNHNV and CDR2 YYDKDF (reference sequence). The CDR3 region is CATSRARDNFNEQFF. The CDR3 DNA reads TGTGCCACCAGCAGGGCTAGGGACAATTTCAATGAGCAGTTCTTC.

The V and J genes are TRBV7-2 and TRBJ2-3, with 10 bases identical to TRBD2. The V gene's germline CDR1 is SGHTA and CDR2 FQGNSA. The ends lost 8 bases at V and 2 bases at J; junction bases unmatched: 7. The CDR3 runs to 15 residues. The CDR3 DNA reads as TGTGCCAGCGGAAAGGGACTAGCGTTCACAGATACGCAGTATTTT. Its translation: CASGKGLAFTDTQYF.

The chain recombines TRBV30 with TRBJ2-3; D might be TRBD2 (5 bases). The CDR3 length is 12 residues. Germline V gives CDR1 GTSNPN, CDR2 SVGIG (reference sequence). Trimming left V 5 bases short and J 5 bases short, with 11 bases between. The CDR3 DNA reads as TGTGCCTGGGCTAGCATTCGAGATACGCAGTATTTT. It specifies CAWASIRDTQYF.

The J gene is TRBJ2-1, the V gene TRBV19; 9 bases agree with TRBD2. The J segment lost 3 bases and the V segment lost 3 bases, leaving 9 bases of the junction unmatched. Per the germline V gene, CDR1 is LNHDA and CDR2 is SQIVND (reference sequence). This CDR3 has 17 residues. In nucleotides, the CDR3 is TGTGCCAGTAGTATCGCGTCTAGCGGGGAACTCTACAATGAGCAGTTCTTC. Protein: CASSIASSGELYNEQFF.

This clone was seen a handful of times. The chain is built from TRBV10-2 and TRBJ2-5, with unresolved D. Germline values: CDR1 WSHSY, CDR2 SAAADI. Trimming took 2 bases from V and 0 from J, leaving 7 bases between them. The CDR3 has 14 residues. CDR3 protein: CASSETEYQETQYF. CDR3 coding DNA: TGCGCCAGCAGTGAGACAGAGTACCAAGAGACCCAGTACTTC.

The chain joins TRBV7-3 to TRBJ1-3, with D possibly matching TRBD1 (6 bases). From germline, CDR1 is SGHTA and CDR2 FQGTGA. Trimming pared 4 bases from V and 4 bases from J, leaving 11 bases between. This CDR3 comprises 14 residues. CDR3 in DNA: TGTGCCAGCAGCTCTACAGGGTCCGGAAACACCATATATTTT. Its translation is CASSSTGSGNTIYF. The full variable domain, with the rest looked up from reference TRBV7-3 and TRBJ1-3, is GAGVSQTPSNKVTEKGKYVELRCDPISGHTALYWYRQSLGQGPEFLIYFQGTGAADDSGLPNDRFFAVRPEGSVSTLKIQRTERGDSAVYLCASSSTGSGNTIYFGEGSWLTVV.

The chain recombines TRBV10-1 with TRBJ1-5; possible D gene TRBD1, 6 bases. V gave up 10 bases and J gave up 1 base, with 14 bases separating them. Germline assignment: CDR1 WNHNN and CDR2 SYGVQD (reference sequence). This CDR3 contains 14 residues. DNA for the CDR3: TGCGCCATACCGCAGGGGATCAGCAATCAGCCCCAGCATTTT. Encoded protein: CAIPQGISNQPQHF.

The V and J genes are TRBV9 and TRBJ2-5; 9 bases align to TRBD2. V lost 4 bases and J lost 5; bases outside the gene matches: 9. The CDR3 spans 15 residues. Germline V gives CDR1 SGDLS, CDR2 YYNGEE. The CDR3: CASSTPTSGGETQYF. CDR3 bases: TGTGCCAGCAGCACACCGACTAGCGGAGGGGAGACCCAGTACTTC.

DNA of the CDR3: TGTGCCATCAGTGCCTCTTTGCCGGACAGCTCCTACGAGCAGTACTTC. This encodes CAISASLPDSSYEQYF. This chain uses TRBV10-3 with TRBJ2-7; weak D call: TRBD1 (6 bases). With 4 bases removed from V and 0 bases from J, the gap between germline ends came to 16 bases. This CDR3 comprises 16 residues. CDR1 and CDR2 from the germline V gene are ENHRY and SYGVKD.

This rearrangement joins TRBV2 to TRBJ1-5; D possibly corresponds to TRBD1 (6 bases). V was trimmed by 6 bases and J by 0 bases, leaving 12 bases between them. CDR1 is SNHLY, CDR2 FYNNEI, per germline. The CDR3 is made up of 15 amino acids. CDR3 in DNA: TGTGCCAGCAGCCCCGGGACAAATAGCAATCAGCCCCAGCATTTT. Translating gives CASSPGTNSNQPQHF.

The CDR3 DNA is TGTGCCAGCTCACCGACAGTTAGGGACACTGAAGCTTTCTTT. It translates to CASSPTVRDTEAFF. The V call is TRBV18, the J call TRBJ1-1, with D perhaps matching TRBD1 (5 bases). Per the germline V gene, CDR1 is KGHSH and CDR2 is LQKENI. CDR3 length: 14 amino acids. Deletions cut 3 bases from V and 3 bases from J, with 11 bases between. Drawing the rest from reference TRBV18 and TRBJ1-1, the complete variable domain is NAGVMQNPRHLVRRRGQEARLRCSPMKGHSHVYWYRQLPEEGLKFMVYLQKENIIDESGMPKERFSAEFPKEGPSILRIQQVVRGDSAAYFCASSPTVRDTEAFFGQGTRLTVV.